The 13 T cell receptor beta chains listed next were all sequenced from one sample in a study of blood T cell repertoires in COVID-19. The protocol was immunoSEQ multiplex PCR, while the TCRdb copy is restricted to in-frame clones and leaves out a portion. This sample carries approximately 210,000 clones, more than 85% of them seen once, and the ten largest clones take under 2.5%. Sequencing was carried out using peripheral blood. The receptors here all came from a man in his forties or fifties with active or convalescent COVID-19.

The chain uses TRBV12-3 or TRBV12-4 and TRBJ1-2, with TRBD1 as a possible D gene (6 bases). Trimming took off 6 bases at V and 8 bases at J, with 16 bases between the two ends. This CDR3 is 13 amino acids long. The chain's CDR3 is CASSPTWTVGYTF. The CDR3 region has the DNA TGTGCCAGCAGCCCCACCTGGACAGTCGGCTACACCTTC.

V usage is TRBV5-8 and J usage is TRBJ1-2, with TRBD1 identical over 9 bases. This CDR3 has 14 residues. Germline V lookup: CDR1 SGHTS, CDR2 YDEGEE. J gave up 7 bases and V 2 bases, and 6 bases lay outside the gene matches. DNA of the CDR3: TGTGCCAGCAGCTTCCCGGGACAGGGTATTGGCTACACCTTC. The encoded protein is CASSFPGQGIGYTF.

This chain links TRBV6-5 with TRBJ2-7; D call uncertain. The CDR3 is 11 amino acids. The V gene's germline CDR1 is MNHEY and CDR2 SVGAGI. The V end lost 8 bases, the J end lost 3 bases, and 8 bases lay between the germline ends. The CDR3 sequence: CASSSIYEQYF. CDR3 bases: TGTGCCAGCTCATCCATCTACGAGCAGTACTTC.

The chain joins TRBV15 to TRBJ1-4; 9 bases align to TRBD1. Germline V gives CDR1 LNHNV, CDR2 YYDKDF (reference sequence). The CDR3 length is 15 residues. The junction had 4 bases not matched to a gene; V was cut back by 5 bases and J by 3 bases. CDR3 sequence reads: CATSEDRGANEKLFF. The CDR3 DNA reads TGTGCCACCAGCGAGGACAGGGGAGCTAATGAAAAACTGTTTTTT.

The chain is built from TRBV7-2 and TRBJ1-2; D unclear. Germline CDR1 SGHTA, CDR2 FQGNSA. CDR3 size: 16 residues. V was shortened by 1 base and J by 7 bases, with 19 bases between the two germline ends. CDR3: CASSLVRGNSGGGYTF. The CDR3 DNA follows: TGTGCCAGCAGCTTAGTACGCGGCAACTCAGGAGGTGGCTACACCTTC. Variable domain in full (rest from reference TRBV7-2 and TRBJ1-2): GAGVSQSPSNKVTEKGKDVELRCDPISGHTALYWYRQSLGQGLEFLIYFQGNSAPDKSGLPSDRFSAERTGGSVSTLTIQRTQQEDSAVYLCASSLVRGNSGGGYTFGSGTRLTVV.

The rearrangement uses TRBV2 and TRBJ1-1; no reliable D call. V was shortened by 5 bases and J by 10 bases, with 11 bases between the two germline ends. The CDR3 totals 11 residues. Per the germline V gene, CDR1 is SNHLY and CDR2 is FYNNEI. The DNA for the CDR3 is TGTGCCAGCAGTCTCGGGATCGGAGCTTTCTTT. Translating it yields CASSLGIGAFF.

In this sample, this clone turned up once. The CDR3 reads CASSQERIGTGDTDTQYF. The DNA of the CDR3 is TGCGCCAGCAGCCAAGAACGGATTGGAACGGGAGACACAGATACGCAGTATTTT. The V call is TRBV4-1, the J call TRBJ2-3, with D possibly being TRBD2 (6 bases). Deletions cut 0 bases from V and 2 bases from J, with 18 bases between. This CDR3 has 18 residues. Germline V gene sequence: CDR1 MGHRA, CDR2 YSYEKL.

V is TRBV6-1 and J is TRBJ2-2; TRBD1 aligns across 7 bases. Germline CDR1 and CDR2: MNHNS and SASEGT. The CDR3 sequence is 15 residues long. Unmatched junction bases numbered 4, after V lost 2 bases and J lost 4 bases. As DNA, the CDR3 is TGTGCCAGCAGTGAAAAGGGGGCTTTCACCGGGGAGCTGTTTTTT. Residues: CASSEKGAFTGELFF.

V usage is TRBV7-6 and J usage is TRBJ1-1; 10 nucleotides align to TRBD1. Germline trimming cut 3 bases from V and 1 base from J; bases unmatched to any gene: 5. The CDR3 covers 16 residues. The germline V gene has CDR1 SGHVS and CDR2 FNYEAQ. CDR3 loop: CASSFRQGATNTEAFF. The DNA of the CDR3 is TGTGCCAGCAGCTTTAGACAGGGGGCGACGAACACTGAAGCTTTCTTT.

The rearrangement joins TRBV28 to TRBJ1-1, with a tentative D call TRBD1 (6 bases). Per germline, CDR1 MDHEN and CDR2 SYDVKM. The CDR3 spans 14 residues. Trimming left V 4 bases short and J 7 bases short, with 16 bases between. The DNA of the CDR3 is TGTGCCAGCAGTTCTAGGGCGCAAGGGGGTGAAGCTTTCTTT. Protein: CASSSRAQGGEAFF. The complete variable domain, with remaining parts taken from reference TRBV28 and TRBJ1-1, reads DVKVTQSSRYLVKRTGEKVFLECVQDMDHENMFWYRQDPGLGLRLIYFSYDVKMKEKGDIPEGYSVSREKKERFSLILESASTNQTSMYLCASSSRAQGGEAFFGQGTRLTVV.

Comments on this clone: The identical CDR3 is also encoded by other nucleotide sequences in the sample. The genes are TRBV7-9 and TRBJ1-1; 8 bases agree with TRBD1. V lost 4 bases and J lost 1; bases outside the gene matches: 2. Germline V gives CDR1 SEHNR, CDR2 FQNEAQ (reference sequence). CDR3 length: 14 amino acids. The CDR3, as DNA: TGTGCCAGCAGCTCCCAGGGGGCGAACACTGAAGCTTTCTTT. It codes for CASSSQGANTEAFF.

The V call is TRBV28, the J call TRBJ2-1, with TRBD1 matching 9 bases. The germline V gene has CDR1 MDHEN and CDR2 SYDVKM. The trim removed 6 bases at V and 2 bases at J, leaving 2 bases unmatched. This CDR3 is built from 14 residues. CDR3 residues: CASSRQGAYNEQFF. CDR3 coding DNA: TGTGCCAGCAGCCGACAGGGGGCCTACAATGAGCAGTTCTTC.

The CDR3 coding sequence is TGTGCCAGCTCACCACCGGGACAGGGTGGGGGCACTGAAGCTTTCTTT. It yields the protein CASSPPGQGGGTEAFF. The genes are TRBV18 and TRBJ1-1; 9 bases are shared with TRBD1. The length of the CDR3 is 16 residues. Germline CDR1 reads KGHSH; CDR2 reads LQKENI. Trimming cost V 0 bases and J 4 bases; bases outside gene matches: 6.